This paragraph reports one T cell receptor beta chain. No antigen is known for it. Base qualities are not provided; no much larger clone lies one nucleotide away. The cohort consisted of 650 to 700 healthy bone marrow donors. Cohort members were all nominally healthy when sampled, although unrecorded immune exposures were likely present. The donor tested CMV seropositive and was one of the 289 seropositive cohort members. Each donor provided a peripheral blood sample, and peripheral blood mononuclear cells were used for TCR beta sequencing. The Qiagen DNeasy Blood Extraction Kit was used to extract genomic DNA from the blood cell samples. This record belongs to a study of cytomegalovirus exposure and HLA in healthy donors (dated by TCRdb to the late 2010s). Regarding the study in general: An earlier analysis of several hundred of the donors reported under 300 Gb of sequence data and 117 million unique TCR beta sequences obtained from approximately 180 million T cells. Approximately 300 gigabases of sequencing data and 70 million to 100 million unique TCR sequences made up an early release that covered 500 to 650 HLA-typed donors. Of the 398 genotyped donors, over 70% fell in the genetic ancestry cluster associated with self-reported Caucasian donors. The study was designed to test whether signatures of past pathogen exposure could be identified by cataloging public T cell receptors. The study used immunosequencing to profile the T cell repertoires of several hundred subjects and linked those repertoires to cytomegalovirus serostatus. In addition to the first cohort of 666 subjects, a separate validation cohort of approximately 110 different subjects was used. The study combined high-throughput TCR immunosequencing, statistical association of individual TCRs with disease status, and machine learning to predict cytomegalovirus infection status. In a later analysis, previously published TCR beta repertoires from some 640 donors were re-analyzed and high-resolution HLA genotyping was added so that TCR occurrence patterns could be studied. Rather than drawing on any new phenotypic data, the later analysis identified candidate immune exposures from TCR beta sequences and the way those sequences occurred across donors. An earlier analysis of around 580 of the donors used high-throughput TCR beta sequencing to judge whether each TCR beta V gene segment behaved as functional or pseudogenic. Donor age, sex, ethnicity and CMV serostatus were compiled together with the repertoire data. A later genetic analysis took genome-wide SNP genotypes for about three fifths of the roughly 700 donors and used that subset as a discovery cohort. Every discovery cohort repertoire had been produced on one sequencing platform. Both class I and class II loci were covered by HLA typing, at four-digit resolution. Typing coverage varied by locus: roughly 620-640 donors for A, B, C, DRB1 and DQB1; roughly 520 for DQA1; more than 600 for DPA1; 450 to 480 for DPB1. About 5 DR-DQ haplotypes were handled as single units for association and clustering, since linkage in the cohort was strong. Across approximately 400 genotyped donors of the cohort, an average of approximately 200,000 unique TCR beta nucleotide sequences per donor were sequenced, and roughly 20% of those sequences were non-productive.

Study-wide conclusions, independent of this receptor: Correlated functional status among segregating V segments might reflect linkage disequilibrium, but an unknown experimental factor could not be ruled out. Across donors, most TCR sequences were observed very rarely, whereas some public TCRs were present in many individuals. For the cohort, immune exposure information was limited to CMV serostatus. Roughly uniform sequencing depth across donors was assumed in presence/absence analyses, although this assumption may not hold. In a later analysis, 16,951 TCR beta sequences were associated with specific HLA alleles at a false discovery rate of 0.05. Because counts were too low, approximately 18 rarely observed V segments, including chromosome 9 orphons, were excluded from the earlier analysis of 587 of the donors. Only TCR beta chains were sequenced in this cohort, and the absence of alpha or paired-chain data limited detectable features. The study gave a list of 150 to 200 TCR beta chains associated with cytomegalovirus. Assigning TCR associations to individual alleles was difficult when HLA alleles, especially DR and DQ, strongly co-occurred. In vitro tests confirmed that a few of the cytomegalovirus-associated TCR beta chains recognize cytomegalovirus antigens. A group of highly shared sequence variants was considered likely to be a technical artifact of the sequencing pipeline. A later genetic analysis associated a missense DCLRE1C variant with V-gene and J-gene trimming of TCR beta chains, and an independent cohort replicated the association. A later analysis reported that several top co-occurrence clusters appeared linked to parvovirus B19, influenza, CMV and Epstein-Barr virus. In an earlier analysis of 450 to 750 of the donors, most TCR beta V segments appeared in productive rearrangements about 87% or about 30% of the time, broadly matching IMGT annotations. A further reported finding was that TCR beta sequences accurately predicted the HLA-A and HLA-B alleles for most subjects in the first cohort. According to the authors, the approach could potentially be generalized to other disease states and immunological phenotypes. In a later analysis, most CMV-associated TCR beta chains were found to appear HLA-restricted, with HLA associations seemingly driven largely by CMV exposure. In a later analysis, the rate of TCR association differed among HLA loci, with DRB1 alleles having the most associated TCRs and HLA-C alleles having the fewest. In a later analysis, HLA-associated TCR beta chains were found to be more clonally expanded and to have lower generation probabilities than equally common non-associated chains. In a later genetic analysis, fewer N-insertions in productive TCRs were reported among donors in an Asian-associated ancestry cluster than the approximately 630-donor mean. Because the 87-base-pair reads could not distinguish some IMGT-functional V segments, including TRBV6-2 and TRBV6-3, those segments were excluded. The classifier was reported to diagnose cytomegalovirus status with high specificity and sensitivity in both the original and validation cohorts. Because some donors lacked HLA typing at each locus, the association tests relied only on the typed subset.

The CDR3 contains 17 residues, cysteine and phenylalanine counted. The CDR3 DNA has 51 bases and is translated from base 1. Looking up the germline V gene yields CDR1 MDHEN and CDR2 SYDVKM. V trim: 5 bases; J trim: 0 bases; unmatched bases: 9. The library was obtained by the immunoSEQ multiplex PCR assay. For the multiplex PCR, a mixture combining 60 forward primers for TCR Vbeta segments and 13 reverse primers for TCR Jbeta segments was used. The CDR3 region of rearranged TCR beta genes was amplified from genomic DNA by a multiplex PCR assay. Amplified TCR beta libraries were sequenced as 87-base-pair reads on the Illumina HiSeq System. In the authors' own workflow: A later analysis counted approximately 84 million unique TCR beta chains across the 666 repertoires, and some 12 million of these chains were shared by at least two donors. To remove PCR and sequencing errors, raw reads were error-corrected and collapsed into unique sequences using a nearest-neighbor algorithm that merged closely related sequences. CDR3 sequences were aligned to IMGT reference sequences to assign V, D and J gene segments. For a sequence to be retained, a match of at least six nucleotides to both a V gene segment and a J gene segment was required. A rearrangement was called productive if the CDR3 had no stop codons and remained in frame with V and J, and every other rearrangement was called non-productive. Following IMGT convention, CDR3 was defined as the stretch from the second conserved V-encoded cysteine to the conserved J-encoded phenylalanine. In an earlier analysis of 550 to 650 of the donors, sequences lacking an unambiguous match to a single V gene segment were excluded. In an earlier analysis of almost 600 of the donors, a V segment was called functional when productive rearrangements were above 56.7%, and segregating when the standard deviation between donors exceeded 5%. A statistical classification framework was built for diagnosing cytomegalovirus status from the catalog of TCR beta chain sequences. In a later analysis, V and J genes were assigned by comparing TCR nucleotide sequences against IMGT/GENE-DB human TR gene sequences. The TCRdist pipeline was used in a later analysis to assign CDR3 sequences and most-parsimonious VDJ recombination scenarios. In a later analysis, each TCR beta chain was defined by its CDR3 amino acid sequence together with its V-gene family, and reads lacking a unique V-gene family were excluded. In a later analysis, a few hundred highly shared, low-generation-probability nucleotide sequences were removed to address suspected cross-contamination and a sequencing artifact. For each public chain, a later analysis derived a clonal expansion index from normalized ranks of inferred template counts within each repertoire. A later analysis computed generation probabilities with a VDJ recombination model fitted to out-of-frame rearrangements, and checked the results against IGoR. Hypergeometric tests were used in a later analysis to score TCR-TCR, TCR-HLA and TCR-CMV co-occurrence, with a repertoire-size bias correction applied to the TCR pairs. A later analysis estimated false discovery rates by permuting HLA or CMV assignments 20 times. In a later analysis, co-occurring TCRs were grouped with DBSCAN, and TCRdist sequence similarity was added when clustering was performed within HLA-allele-positive subsets. Repertoires with fewer than 30,000 or more than 120,000 public chains, plus five repertoires with anomalous nucleotide sharing, were excluded from co-occurrence clustering. In TCRdb, the immuneACCESS table is reduced to in-frame sequences with V and J assigned. These tables do not hold every clone; where another copy was compared, an unresolved V gene accounts for under half, and the others remain unexplained. D and trimming were read from the DNA, whereas the V and J calls and clone size are those reported in that table. This sample comprises tens of thousands of clones, around 62% of them detected only once. The top ten constitute 3.5% to 4.5% of the sample.

The receptor's source is a male donor in good health and CMV-seropositive. Sequencing input: PBMCs. The chain joins TRBV28 to TRBJ2-1, and TRBD1 aligns with 8 junction nucleotides. The CDR3 sequence is CASSDWTGLSSYNEQFF. DNA sequence: TGTGCCAGCAGTGACTGGACAGGGTTAAGCTCCTACAATGAGCAGTTCTTC.